This T cell receptor (beta chain) originates from a study of blood T cell repertoires in COVID-19. Study summary: Material from acute and convalescent COVID-19 was sourced from the United States, Italy and Spain. PBMCs, B-cell-depleted T cells, or T cells provided the cDNA or gDNA that made up the material.

CDR1 is GTSNPN, CDR2 SVGIG, per germline (reference sequence). The CDR3 extends over 13 amino acids. V was pared by 2 bases and J by 9 bases, with 16 bases between. Per the authors' pipeline: Amplification of reference gene primers provided the estimated nucleated cell counts. Using immunoSEQ multiplex PCR, the repertoire was profiled, and TCRdb retains in-frame clones only, with some absent. V and J calls and clone size follow that table, whereas D and trimming were derived from the DNA. The sample yields some 260,000 clones, around 90% seen once. The source material was peripheral blood. The chain is built from TRBV30 and TRBJ2-5, with D perhaps TRBD1 (5 bases). This receptor was obtained from a woman in her 40s who had recovered from COVID-19. The CDR3 sequence: CAWSLGALGAQYF. Written as DNA, the CDR3 is TGTGCCTGGAGTCTTGGGGCCCTTGGGGCCCAGTACTTC.